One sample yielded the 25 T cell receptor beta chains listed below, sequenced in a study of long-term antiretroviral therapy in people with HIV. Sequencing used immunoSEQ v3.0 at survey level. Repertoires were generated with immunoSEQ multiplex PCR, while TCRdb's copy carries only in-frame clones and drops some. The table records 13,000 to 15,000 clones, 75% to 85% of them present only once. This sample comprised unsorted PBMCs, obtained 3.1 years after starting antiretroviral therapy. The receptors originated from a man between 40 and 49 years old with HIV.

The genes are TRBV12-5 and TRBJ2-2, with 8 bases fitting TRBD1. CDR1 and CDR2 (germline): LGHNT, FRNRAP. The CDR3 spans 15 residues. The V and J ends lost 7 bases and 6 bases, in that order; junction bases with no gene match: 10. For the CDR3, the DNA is TGTGCTAGTGCCTTCTTACAGGGGGGCCCCGGGGAGCTGTTTTTT. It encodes CASAFLQGGPGELFF.

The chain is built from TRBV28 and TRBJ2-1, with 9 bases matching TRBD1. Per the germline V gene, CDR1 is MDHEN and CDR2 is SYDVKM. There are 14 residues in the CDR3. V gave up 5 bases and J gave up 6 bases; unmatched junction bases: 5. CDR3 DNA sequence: TGTGCCAGCAGTCCGGGACAGGGTACCAATGAGCAGTTCTTC. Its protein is CASSPGQGTNEQFF.

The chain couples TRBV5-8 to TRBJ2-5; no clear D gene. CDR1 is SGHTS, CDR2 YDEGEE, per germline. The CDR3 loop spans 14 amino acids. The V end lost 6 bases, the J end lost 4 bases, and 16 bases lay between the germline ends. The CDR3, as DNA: TGTGCCAGCACCGCCGGGTACTCCCTAGAGACCCAGTACTTC. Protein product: CASTAGYSLETQYF. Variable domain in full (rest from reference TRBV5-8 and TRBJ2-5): EAGVTQSPTHLIKTRGQQATLRCSPISGHTSVYWYQQALGLGLQFLLWYDEGEERNRGNFPPRFSGRQFPNYSSELNVNALELEDSALYLCASTAGYSLETQYFGPGTRLLVL.

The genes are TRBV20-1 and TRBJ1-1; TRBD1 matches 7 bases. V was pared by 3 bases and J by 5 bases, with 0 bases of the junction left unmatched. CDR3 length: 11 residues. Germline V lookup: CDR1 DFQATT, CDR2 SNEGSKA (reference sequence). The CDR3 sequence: CSASRGTEAFF. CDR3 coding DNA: TGCAGTGCTAGCAGGGGGACTGAAGCTTTCTTT.

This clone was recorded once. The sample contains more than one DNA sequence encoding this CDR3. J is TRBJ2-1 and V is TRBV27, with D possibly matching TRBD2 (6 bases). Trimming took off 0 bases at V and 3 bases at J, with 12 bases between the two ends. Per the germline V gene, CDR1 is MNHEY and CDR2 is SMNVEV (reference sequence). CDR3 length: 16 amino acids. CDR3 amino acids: CASSLSGGILYNEQFF. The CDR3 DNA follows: TGTGCCAGCAGTTTATCTGGGGGGATACTCTACAATGAGCAGTTCTTC.

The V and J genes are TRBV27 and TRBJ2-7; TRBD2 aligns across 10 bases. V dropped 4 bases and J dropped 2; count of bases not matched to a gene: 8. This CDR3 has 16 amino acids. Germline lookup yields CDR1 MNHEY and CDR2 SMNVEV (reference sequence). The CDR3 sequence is CASSSGLAPFPYEQYF. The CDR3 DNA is TGTGCCAGCAGTTCGGGACTAGCGCCTTTTCCCTACGAGCAGTACTTC.

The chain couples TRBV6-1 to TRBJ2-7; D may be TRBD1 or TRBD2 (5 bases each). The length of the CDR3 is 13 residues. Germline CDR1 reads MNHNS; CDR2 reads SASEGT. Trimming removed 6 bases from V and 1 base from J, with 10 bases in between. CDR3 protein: CASRLGRSYEQYF. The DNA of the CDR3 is TGTGCCAGCAGGTTGGGACGGTCCTACGAGCAGTACTTC.

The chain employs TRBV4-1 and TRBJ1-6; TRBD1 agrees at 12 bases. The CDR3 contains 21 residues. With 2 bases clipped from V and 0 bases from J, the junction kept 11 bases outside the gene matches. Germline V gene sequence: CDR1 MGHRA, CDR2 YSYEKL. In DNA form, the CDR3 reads TGCGCCAGCAGCCAACTACCCGGGACAGGGGGCTCCTACTCCTATAATTCACCCCTCCACTTT. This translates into CASSQLPGTGGSYSYNSPLHF.

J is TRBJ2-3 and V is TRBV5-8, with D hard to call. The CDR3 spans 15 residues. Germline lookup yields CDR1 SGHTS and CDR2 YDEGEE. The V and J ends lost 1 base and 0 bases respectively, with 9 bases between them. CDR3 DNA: TGTGCCAGCAGCTTGCGGCAGACTAGCACAGATACGCAGTATTTT. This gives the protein CASSLRQTSTDTQYF.

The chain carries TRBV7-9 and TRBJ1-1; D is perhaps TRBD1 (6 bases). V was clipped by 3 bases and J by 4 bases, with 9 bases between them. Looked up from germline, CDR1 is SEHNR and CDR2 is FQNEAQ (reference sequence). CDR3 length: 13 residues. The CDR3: CASSFSQGTEAFF. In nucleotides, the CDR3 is TGTGCCAGCAGCTTTTCACAGGGCACTGAAGCTTTCTTT.

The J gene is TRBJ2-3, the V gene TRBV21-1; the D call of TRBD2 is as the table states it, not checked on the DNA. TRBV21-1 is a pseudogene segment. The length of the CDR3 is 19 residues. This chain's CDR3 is CASSKPSSLAGISTDTQYF. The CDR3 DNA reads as TGTGCCAGCAGCAAACCATCTTCACTAGCGGGGATCAGCACAGATACGCAGTATTTT.

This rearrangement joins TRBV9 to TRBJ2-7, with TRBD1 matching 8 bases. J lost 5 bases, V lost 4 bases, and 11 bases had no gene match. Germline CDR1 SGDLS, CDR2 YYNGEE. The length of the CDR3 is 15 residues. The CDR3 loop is CASSPRGQGIDEQYF. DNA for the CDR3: TGTGCCAGCAGCCCCCGCGGACAGGGTATCGACGAGCAGTACTTC.

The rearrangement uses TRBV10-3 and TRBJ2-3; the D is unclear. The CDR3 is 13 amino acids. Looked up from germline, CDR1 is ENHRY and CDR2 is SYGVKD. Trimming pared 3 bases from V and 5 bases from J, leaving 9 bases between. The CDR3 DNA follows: TGTGCCATCAGTGACCTTATCGGAGATACGCAGTATTTT. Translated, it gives CAISDLIGDTQYF.

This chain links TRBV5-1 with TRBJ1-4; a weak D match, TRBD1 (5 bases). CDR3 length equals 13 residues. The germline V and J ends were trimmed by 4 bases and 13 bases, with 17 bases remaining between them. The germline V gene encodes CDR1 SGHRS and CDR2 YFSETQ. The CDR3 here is CASSGEIGERLFF. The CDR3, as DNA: TGCGCCAGCAGCGGTGAGATAGGGGAACGACTGTTTTTT.

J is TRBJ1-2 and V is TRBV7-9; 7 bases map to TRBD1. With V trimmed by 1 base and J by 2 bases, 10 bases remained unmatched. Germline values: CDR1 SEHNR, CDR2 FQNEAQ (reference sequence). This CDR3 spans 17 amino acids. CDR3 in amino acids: CASSLGKQGKGNYGYTF. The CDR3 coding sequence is TGTGCCAGCAGCTTAGGGAAACAGGGGAAAGGGAACTATGGCTACACCTTC. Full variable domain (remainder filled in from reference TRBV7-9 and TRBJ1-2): DTGVSQNPRHKITKRGQNVTFRCDPISEHNRLYWYRQTLGQGPEFLTYFQNEAQLEKSRLLSDRFSAERPKGSFSTLEIQRTEQGDSAMYLCASSLGKQGKGNYGYTFGSGTRLTVV.

CDR3 amino acids: CASSVARGPSDGNTIYF. The CDR3 nucleotides read TGTGCCAGCAGCGTTGCACGAGGGCCTTCGGATGGAAACACCATATATTTT. The chain is built from TRBV13 and TRBJ1-3; no reliable D call. Between the trimmed V and J ends, which lost 5 bases and 3 bases, there was a span of 20 bases. CDR3 length equals 17 residues. In germline, CDR1 is PRHDT, CDR2 FYEKMQ (reference sequence).

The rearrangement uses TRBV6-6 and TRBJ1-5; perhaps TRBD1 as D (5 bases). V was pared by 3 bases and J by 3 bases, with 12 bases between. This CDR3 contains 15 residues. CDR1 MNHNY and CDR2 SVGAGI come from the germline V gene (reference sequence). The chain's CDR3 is CASSYGTGPNQPQHF. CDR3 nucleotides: TGTGCCAGCAGTTATGGAACAGGTCCCAATCAGCCCCAGCATTTT.

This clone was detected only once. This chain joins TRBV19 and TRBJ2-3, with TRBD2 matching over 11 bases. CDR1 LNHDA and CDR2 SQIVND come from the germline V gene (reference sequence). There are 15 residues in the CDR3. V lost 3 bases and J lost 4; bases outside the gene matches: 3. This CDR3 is CASSISGLAADTQYF. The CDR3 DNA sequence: TGTGCCAGTAGTATTTCGGGACTAGCGGCAGATACGCAGTATTTT. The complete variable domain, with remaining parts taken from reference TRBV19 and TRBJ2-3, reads DGGITQSPKYLFRKEGQNVTLSCEQNLNHDAMYWYRQDPGQGLRLIYYSQIVNDFQKGDIAEGYSVSREKKESFPLTVTSAQKNPTAFYLCASSISGLAADTQYFGPGTRLTVL.

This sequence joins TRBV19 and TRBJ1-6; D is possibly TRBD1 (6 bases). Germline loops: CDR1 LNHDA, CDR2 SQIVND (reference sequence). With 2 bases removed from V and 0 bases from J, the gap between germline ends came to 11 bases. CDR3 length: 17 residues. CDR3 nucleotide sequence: TGTGCCAGTAGTATAAGAGGGGGAAGCTCCTATAATTCACCCCTCCACTTT. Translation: CASSIRGGSSYNSPLHF.

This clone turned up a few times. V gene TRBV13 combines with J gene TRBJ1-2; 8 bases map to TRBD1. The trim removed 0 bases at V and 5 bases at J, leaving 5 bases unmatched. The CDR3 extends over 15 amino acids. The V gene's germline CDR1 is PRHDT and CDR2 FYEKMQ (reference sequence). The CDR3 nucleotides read TGTGCCAGCAGCTTAGGCTTCGACAGGGGATATGGCTACACCTTC. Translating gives CASSLGFDRGYGYTF.

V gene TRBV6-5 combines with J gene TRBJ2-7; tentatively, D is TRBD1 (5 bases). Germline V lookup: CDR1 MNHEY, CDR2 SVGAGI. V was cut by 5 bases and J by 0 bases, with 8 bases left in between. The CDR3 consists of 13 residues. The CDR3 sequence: CASSTGPSYEQYF. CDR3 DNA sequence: TGTGCCAGCAGTACAGGTCCCTCCTACGAGCAGTACTTC.

The CDR3, as DNA: TGTGCCAGCAGTTTAGACCGGGACCTTCTGGACGAGCAGTACTTC. Translation gives CASSLDRDLLDEQYF. The chain couples TRBV27 to TRBJ2-7; D is perhaps TRBD1 or TRBD2 (5 bases each). CDR1 MNHEY and CDR2 SMNVEV come from the germline V gene (reference sequence). The CDR3 runs 15 residues. V was pared by 2 bases and J by 5 bases, with 16 bases between.

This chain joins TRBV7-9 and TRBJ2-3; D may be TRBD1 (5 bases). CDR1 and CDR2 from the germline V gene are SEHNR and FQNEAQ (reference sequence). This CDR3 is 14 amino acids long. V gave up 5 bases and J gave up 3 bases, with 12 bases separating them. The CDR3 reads CASSGAPGTDTQYF. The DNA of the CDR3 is TGTGCCAGCAGCGGAGCCCCAGGGACAGATACGCAGTATTTT. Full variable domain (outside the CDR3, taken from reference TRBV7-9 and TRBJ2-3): DTGVSQNPRHKITKRGQNVTFRCDPISEHNRLYWYRQTLGQGPEFLTYFQNEAQLEKSRLLSDRFSAERPKGSFSTLEIQRTEQGDSAMYLCASSGAPGTDTQYFGPGTRLTVL.

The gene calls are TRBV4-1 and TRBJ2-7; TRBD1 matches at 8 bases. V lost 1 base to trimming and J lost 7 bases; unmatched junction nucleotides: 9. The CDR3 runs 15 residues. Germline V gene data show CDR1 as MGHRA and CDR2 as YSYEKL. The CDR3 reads CASSQVTGARREQYF. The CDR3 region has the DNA TGCGCCAGCAGCCAAGTGACAGGGGCGAGGAGGGAGCAGTACTTC.

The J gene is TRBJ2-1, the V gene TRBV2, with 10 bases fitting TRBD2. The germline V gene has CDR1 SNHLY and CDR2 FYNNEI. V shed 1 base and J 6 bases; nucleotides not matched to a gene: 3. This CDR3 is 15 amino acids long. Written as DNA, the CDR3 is TGTGCCAGCAGTGAAGAAGCGGGGGGGATCAATGAGCAGTTCTTC. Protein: CASSEEAGGINEQFF.